A selection of T cell receptor beta chains follows, all from one sample in a study of human T cells and chemical hapten exposure. TCRdb recomputed calls from the RACE reads with MiXCR, one row per CDR3 protein. Of about 41,000 distinct CDR3 sequences in the sample, under 5% were seen once. The sequencing used whole blood, collected in connection with sensitization to the hapten diphenylcyclopropenone (DPC). The receptors come from a man in his fifties or sixties with alopecia areata. Some clones in this sample may be carry-over from other donors' samples. Each CDR3 is given with its conserved first and last residue. Fields, in order: V gene, clone size, J gene, D gene, CDR3 protein, CDR3 DNA. The D gene is left open where the match is weak. Not every row has a clone size; where given, it reads once, few, many or a size class.

TRBV28	many	TRBJ1-1	TRBD1	CASSPLTGREDTEAFF	TGTGCCAGCAGCCCCCTGACAGGGCGAGAGGACACTGAAGCTTTCTTT
TRBV12-3/TRBV12-4	many	TRBJ1-5	NA	CASSFDMQGNQPQHF	TGTGCCAGCAGCTTTGATATGCAGGGCAATCAGCCCCAGCATTTT
TRBV27	many	TRBJ2-3	NA	CASSFRHRGPYTDTQYF	TGTGCCAGCAGTTTTCGTCACCGGGGCCCATACACAGATACGCAGTATTTT
TRBV5-1	few	TRBJ2-3	TRBD2	CASSRFGSGSQADTQYF	TGCGCCAGCAGCCGCTTTGGTAGCGGGAGTCAAGCAGATACGCAGTATTTT
TRBV19	few	TRBJ1-5	NA	CASSTTGPYSNQPQHF	TGTGCCAGTAGTACAACAGGACCCTATAGCAATCAGCCCCAGCATTTT
TRBV5-1	many	TRBJ2-7	TRBD1	CASSLGGGPYEQYF	TGCGCCAGCAGCTTAGGGGGCGGGCCCTACGAGCAGTACTTC
TRBV12-3/TRBV12-4	many	TRBJ2-1	TRBD1	CASSLGDRYNEQFF	TGTGCCAGCAGTTTAGGGGACAGATACAATGAGCAGTTCTTC
TRBV12-3/TRBV12-4	many	TRBJ2-1	NA	CASSLAGEQFF	TGTGCCAGCAGTTTAGCTGGGGAGCAGTTCTTC
TRBV6-4	many	TRBJ1-2	NA	CASSELRVHYGYTF	TGTGCCAGCAGTGAGCTCCGGGTCCACTATGGCTACACCTTC
TRBV4-1	few	TRBJ1-1	NA	CASSQDSTVGTEAFF	TGCGCCAGCAGCCAAGATTCCACAGTGGGCACTGAAGCTTTCTTT
TRBV30	many	TRBJ2-7	NA	CAWSGWNSPSYEQYF	TGTGCCTGGAGTGGTTGGAACTCCCCCTCCTACGAGCAGTACTTC
TRBV7-6	NA	TRBJ2-1	NA	CASSLARPRANSYNEQFF	TGTGCCAGCAGCTTAGCGCGCCCCAGAGCGAACTCCTACAATGAGCAGTTCTTC
TRBV12-3/TRBV12-4	many	TRBJ2-1	NA	CASSLRLLGYNEQFF	TGTGCCAGCAGTTTACGTCTATTGGGTTACAATGAGCAGTTCTTC
TRBV12-5	many	TRBJ2-7	TRBD1	CASGRDRGYEQYF	TGTGCTAGTGGAAGGGACAGGGGGTACGAGCAGTACTTC
TRBV4-3	many	TRBJ1-4	TRBD1	CASSQESNRGQGNEKLFF	TGCGCCAGCAGCCAAGAAAGCAACAGGGGGCAGGGTAATGAAAAACTGTTTTTT